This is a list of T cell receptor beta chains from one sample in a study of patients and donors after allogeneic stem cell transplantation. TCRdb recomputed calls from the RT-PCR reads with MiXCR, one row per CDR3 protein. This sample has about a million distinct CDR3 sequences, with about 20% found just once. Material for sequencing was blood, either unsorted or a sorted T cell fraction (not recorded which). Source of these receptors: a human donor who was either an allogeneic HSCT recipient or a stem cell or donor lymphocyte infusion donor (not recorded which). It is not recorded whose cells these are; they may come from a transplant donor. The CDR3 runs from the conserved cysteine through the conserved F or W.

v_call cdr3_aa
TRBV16 CASSQFRPGGDEQYF
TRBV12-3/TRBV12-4 CASSRQRPGLTENLFF
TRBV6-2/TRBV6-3 CASSASTSGGTQETQYF
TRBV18 CASSLKERTEAFF
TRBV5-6 CASSLTRYSGNTIYF
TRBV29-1 CSVGPGRETEAFF
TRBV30 CALSSGGPNEQFF
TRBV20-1 CSARWRGQTDTQYF
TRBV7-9 CASSMTADYNSPLHF
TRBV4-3 CASSQDARVGETQYF
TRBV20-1 CSARKTSTDTQYF
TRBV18 CASSPQGPGNTIYF
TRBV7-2 CASRLQGLAGNEQFF
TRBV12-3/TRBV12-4 CASNPSDRGGGNTIYF
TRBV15 CATSRSRFNSYNEQFF
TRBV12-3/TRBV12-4 CASAELWTTEAFF
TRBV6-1 CASSNDRVRETQYF